This T cell receptor (beta chain) was obtained from a study of PD-1 blockade in classical Hodgkin lymphoma. Time point denoted: cycle 4 day 1 (C4D1), after 5 to 7 weeks of nivolumab. Brentuximab vedotin exposure varied, and every patient relapsed after autologous stem cell transplantation. Complete response, partial response or progressive disease constituted the best responses recorded. Using immunoSEQ multiplex PCR, the repertoire was profiled, and TCRdb retains in-frame clones only, with some absent. The table includes roughly 56,000 clones, 87% detected once. General study results and limits: Among the patients, those starting nivolumab under 1 year after ASCT were excluded. Newly diagnosed patients reportedly had lower baseline TCR diversity than healthy donors.

As concerns this clone: Its antigen is still unknown.

The specimen comprised peripheral blood mononuclear cells (PBMCs), sampled before the fourth cycle of nivolumab. The source is a human donor with classical Hodgkin lymphoma.

The CDR3 here is CASSLERVDGYRNEQFF. For the CDR3, the DNA is TGTGCCAGCAGCTTAGAGCGGGTAGACGGGTATCGAAATGAGCAGTTCTTC. This chain joins TRBV11-2 and TRBJ2-1; D might be TRBD2 (5 bases). This CDR3 has 17 residues. Trimming pared 0 bases from V and 7 bases from J, leaving 19 bases between. From germline, CDR1 is SGHAT and CDR2 FQNNGV.